This is a list of T cell receptor beta chains from one sample in a study of T cell changes during pregnancy in multiple sclerosis. Method: immunoSEQ multiplex PCR; TCRdb's copy keeps in-frame clones and lacks some. The table shows about 38,000 clones, with 92% occurring only once. The sample was CD4+ T cells from peripheral blood mononuclear cells, taken after pregnancy. These receptors were obtained from a female donor in good health, enrolled as a control in a pregnancy study. Both conserved end residues are part of each CDR3. Each record gives: J gene, clone size, V gene, D gene, CDR3 protein, CDR3 DNA. D genes are given only for firm matches. Only some rows state a clone size, as once, few, many or a class for expanded clones.

j_call: TRBJ2-7
clone_size: NA
v_call: TRBV7-2
d_call: TRBD2
cdr3_aa: CASSNSGDLYEQYF
cdr3_nt: TGTGCCAGCAGCAATAGCGGGGACCTCTACGAGCAGTACTTC

j_call: TRBJ2-7
clone_size: NA
v_call: TRBV5-1
d_call: NA
cdr3_aa: CASTPTGTLPYEQYF
cdr3_nt: TGCGCCAGCACCCCGACAGGGACTTTACCCTACGAGCAGTACTTC

j_call: TRBJ2-1
clone_size: NA
v_call: TRBV7-9
d_call: TRBD2
cdr3_aa: CASSLAPLAGGNEQFF
cdr3_nt: TGTGCCAGCAGCTTAGCCCCCTTAGCGGGGGGCAATGAGCAGTTCTTC

j_call: TRBJ2-7
clone_size: NA
v_call: TRBV6-1
d_call: NA
cdr3_aa: CASTPTQGTYEQYF
cdr3_nt: TGTGCCAGCACCCCGACACAGGGTACCTACGAGCAGTACTTC

j_call: TRBJ2-3
clone_size: NA
v_call: TRBV11-2
d_call: NA
cdr3_aa: CASSLVRTDTQYF
cdr3_nt: TGTGCCAGCAGCTTAGTGAGGACAGATACGCAGTATTTT

j_call: TRBJ2-3
clone_size: NA
v_call: TRBV10-3
d_call: TRBD1
cdr3_aa: CAISEFGTGSSSSTDTQYF
cdr3_nt: TGTGCCATCAGTGAGTTTGGGACAGGGAGCTCCTCTAGCACAGATACGCAGTATTTT

j_call: TRBJ2-1
clone_size: NA
v_call: TRBV5-1
d_call: NA
cdr3_aa: CASSAGTYNEQFF
cdr3_nt: TGCGCCAGCAGCGCGGGGACCTACAATGAGCAGTTCTTC

j_call: TRBJ1-1
clone_size: NA
v_call: TRBV5-1
d_call: TRBD1
cdr3_aa: CASSSKGAPTEAFF
cdr3_nt: TGCGCCAGCAGCTCAAAGGGGGCTCCCACTGAAGCTTTCTTT

j_call: TRBJ2-3
clone_size: NA
v_call: TRBV30
d_call: NA
cdr3_aa: CAWSRRADTQYF
cdr3_nt: TGTGCCTGGAGTCGGCGGGCAGATACGCAGTATTTT

j_call: TRBJ2-2
clone_size: NA
v_call: TRBV5-4
d_call: TRBD2
cdr3_aa: CASSLGLAAAPGELFF
cdr3_nt: TGTGCCAGCAGCTTGGGTCTAGCGGCCGCCCCCGGGGAGCTGTTTTTT

j_call: TRBJ2-7
clone_size: NA
v_call: TRBV7-2
d_call: NA
cdr3_aa: CASSLGQLKTYEQYF
cdr3_nt: TGTGCCAGCAGCTTAGGACAGCTCAAGACCTACGAGCAGTACTTC

j_call: TRBJ2-7
clone_size: NA
v_call: TRBV30
d_call: NA
cdr3_aa: CAWSKGLGYEQYF
cdr3_nt: TGTGCCTGGAGTAAGGGACTCGGCTACGAGCAGTACTTC

j_call: TRBJ1-3
clone_size: NA
v_call: TRBV18
d_call: TRBD1
cdr3_aa: CASSPIPTGGHGNTIYF
cdr3_nt: TGTGCCAGCTCACCGATCCCGACAGGGGGCCATGGAAACACCATATATTTT

j_call: TRBJ2-5
clone_size: NA
v_call: TRBV5-4
d_call: NA
cdr3_aa: CASSPGHFQETQYF
cdr3_nt: TGTGCCAGCAGCCCAGGACACTTCCAAGAGACCCAGTACTTC

j_call: TRBJ1-1
clone_size: NA
v_call: TRBV6-1
d_call: NA
cdr3_aa: CASSRLAGGNTEAFF
cdr3_nt: TGTGCCAGCAGCCGTTTGGCGGGGGGCAACACTGAAGCTTTCTTT

j_call: TRBJ1-2
clone_size: NA
v_call: TRBV21-1
d_call: NA
cdr3_aa: CASSTDRGDYGYTF
cdr3_nt: TGTGCCAGCAGCACTGACAGGGGGGACTATGGCTACACCTTC

j_call: TRBJ1-2
clone_size: NA
v_call: TRBV30
d_call: NA
cdr3_aa: CATQGGVGGYTF
cdr3_nt: TGTGCCACCCAAGGAGGGGTGGGCGGCTACACCTTC

j_call: TRBJ1-5
clone_size: NA
v_call: TRBV6-1
d_call: NA
cdr3_aa: CASSERAPYDRFNQPQHF
cdr3_nt: TGTGCCAGCAGTGAAAGGGCTCCTTATGACAGGTTCAATCAGCCCCAGCATTTT

j_call: TRBJ1-2
clone_size: NA
v_call: TRBV28
d_call: NA
cdr3_aa: CASSSGTSPSGYTF
cdr3_nt: TGTGCCAGCAGCTCCGGGACTTCTCCAAGTGGCTACACCTTC

j_call: TRBJ2-6
clone_size: NA
v_call: TRBV6-4
d_call: TRBD2
cdr3_aa: CASSSTGRATGANVLTF
cdr3_nt: TGTGCCAGCAGTTCTACCGGGAGGGCCACTGGGGCCAACGTCCTGACTTTC

j_call: TRBJ2-1
clone_size: NA
v_call: TRBV4-2
d_call: TRBD2
cdr3_aa: CASSQTPSLAGTYNEQFF
cdr3_nt: TGTGCCAGCAGCCAGACGCCCAGCCTAGCGGGTACTTACAATGAGCAGTTCTTC

j_call: TRBJ1-2
clone_size: NA
v_call: TRBV30
d_call: NA
cdr3_aa: CAWSVLGDFNRYGYTF
cdr3_nt: TGTGCCTGGAGTGTACTCGGGGACTTCAATAGGTATGGCTACACCTTC

j_call: TRBJ1-3
clone_size: once
v_call: TRBV18
d_call: NA
cdr3_aa: CASSPRGGDTIYF
cdr3_nt: TGTGCCAGCTCACCGAGAGGCGGCGACACCATATATTTT

j_call: TRBJ1-4
clone_size: few
v_call: TRBV5-4
d_call: TRBD1
cdr3_aa: CASSLAPGQGGEKLFF
cdr3_nt: TGTGCCAGCAGCTTGGCCCCGGGACAGGGTGGTGAAAAACTGTTTTTT

j_call: TRBJ2-7
clone_size: NA
v_call: TRBV19
d_call: TRBD2
cdr3_aa: CASSFGLAGGNEQYF
cdr3_nt: TGTGCCAGTAGTTTCGGACTAGCGGGAGGGAACGAGCAGTACTTC

j_call: TRBJ1-1
clone_size: once
v_call: TRBV5-4
d_call: TRBD1
cdr3_aa: CASSLGQGANTEAFF
cdr3_nt: TGTGCCAGCAGCTTGGGGCAGGGGGCGAACACTGAAGCTTTCTTT

j_call: TRBJ1-5
clone_size: NA
v_call: TRBV21-1
d_call: NA
cdr3_aa: CASSQSAGNHQPQHF
cdr3_nt: TGTGCCAGCAGCCAAAGCGCCGGGAATCATCAGCCCCAGCATTTT

j_call: TRBJ2-5
clone_size: NA
v_call: TRBV12-5
d_call: TRBD2
cdr3_aa: CASGGLAGGQETQYF
cdr3_nt: TGTGCTAGTGGGGGACTAGCGGGGGGCCAAGAGACCCAGTACTTC

j_call: TRBJ2-1
clone_size: NA
v_call: TRBV19
d_call: TRBD2
cdr3_aa: CASSMSGLAAGLNYNEQFF
cdr3_nt: TGTGCCAGTAGTATGTCAGGACTAGCGGCAGGGCTAAACTACAATGAGCAGTTCTTC

j_call: TRBJ2-7
clone_size: NA
v_call: TRBV11-3
d_call: TRBD2
cdr3_aa: CASSPGGGDSYEQYF
cdr3_nt: TGTGCCAGCAGCCCGGGCGGGGGGGACTCCTACGAGCAGTACTTC

j_call: TRBJ2-5
clone_size: NA
v_call: TRBV11-3
d_call: NA
cdr3_aa: CASSLGGPGAETQYF
cdr3_nt: TGTGCCAGCAGCTTAGGGGGGCCGGGTGCCGAGACCCAGTACTTC

j_call: TRBJ1-1
clone_size: once
v_call: TRBV5-1
d_call: TRBD1
cdr3_aa: CASSPTGGDTEAFF
cdr3_nt: TGCGCCAGCAGCCCGACAGGGGGCGACACTGAAGCTTTCTTT

j_call: TRBJ1-6
clone_size: NA
v_call: TRBV6-1
d_call: TRBD1
cdr3_aa: CASKGTASPLHF
cdr3_nt: TGTGCCAGCAAAGGGACAGCGTCACCCCTCCACTTT

j_call: TRBJ2-5
clone_size: once
v_call: TRBV10-3
d_call: NA
cdr3_aa: CAISESAGAFRKGTQYF
cdr3_nt: TGTGCCATCAGTGAGTCTGCGGGGGCCTTCCGAAAGGGGACCCAGTACTTC

j_call: TRBJ2-2
clone_size: NA
v_call: TRBV18
d_call: TRBD2
cdr3_aa: CASSPRPVAGGNTGELFF
cdr3_nt: TGTGCCAGCTCACCGCGGCCAGTAGCGGGAGGGAACACCGGGGAGCTGTTTTTT

j_call: TRBJ1-6
clone_size: once
v_call: TRBV5-6
d_call: NA
cdr3_aa: CASSFEFSNSPLHF
cdr3_nt: TGTGCCAGCAGCTTTGAATTTAGTAATTCACCCCTCCACTTT

j_call: TRBJ2-1
clone_size: NA
v_call: TRBV5-1
d_call: TRBD2
cdr3_aa: CASRDLAGGPQFF
cdr3_nt: TGCGCCAGCAGAGACCTAGCGGGAGGGCCCCAGTTCTTC

j_call: TRBJ2-5
clone_size: NA
v_call: TRBV5-4
d_call: TRBD2
cdr3_aa: CASSLPTSGRIQEETQYF
cdr3_nt: TGTGCCAGCAGCCTCCCGACTAGCGGGAGAATTCAGGAAGAGACCCAGTACTTC

j_call: TRBJ1-2
clone_size: NA
v_call: TRBV25-1
d_call: NA
cdr3_aa: CASSAGSGYGYTF
cdr3_nt: TGTGCCAGCAGTGCAGGGTCAGGGTACGGCTACACCTTC

j_call: TRBJ2-1
clone_size: NA
v_call: TRBV5-1
d_call: TRBD2
cdr3_aa: CASSARTSGGNEQFF
cdr3_nt: TGCGCCAGCAGCGCCAGGACTAGCGGGGGGAATGAGCAGTTCTTC

j_call: TRBJ1-2
clone_size: NA
v_call: TRBV19
d_call: TRBD1
cdr3_aa: CASSITDRGSYGYTF
cdr3_nt: TGTGCCAGTAGTATAACGGACAGGGGAAGCTATGGCTACACCTTC

j_call: TRBJ1-1
clone_size: NA
v_call: TRBV4-3
d_call: NA
cdr3_aa: CASSQDFTEVVRMNTEAFF
cdr3_nt: TGCGCCAGCAGCCAAGATTTTACCGAAGTCGTCAGGATGAACACTGAAGCTTTCTTT

j_call: TRBJ1-2
clone_size: NA
v_call: TRBV27
d_call: NA
cdr3_aa: CASSSLVSYGYTF
cdr3_nt: TGTGCCAGCAGTTCATTGGTGAGCTATGGCTACACCTTC

j_call: TRBJ1-2
clone_size: NA
v_call: TRBV10-2
d_call: NA
cdr3_aa: CASRETPPNYGYTF
cdr3_nt: TGCGCCAGCAGAGAGACACCTCCTAACTATGGCTACACCTTC

j_call: TRBJ2-2
clone_size: NA
v_call: TRBV30
d_call: TRBD2
cdr3_aa: CAWSASGRATGELFF
cdr3_nt: TGTGCCTGGAGCGCCAGCGGGAGGGCGACCGGGGAGCTGTTTTTT

j_call: TRBJ1-3
clone_size: NA
v_call: TRBV30
d_call: TRBD1
cdr3_aa: CAWTTGALSGNTIYF
cdr3_nt: TGTGCCTGGACCACAGGGGCCCTCTCTGGAAACACCATATATTTT

j_call: TRBJ1-1
clone_size: few
v_call: TRBV18
d_call: TRBD1
cdr3_aa: CASSQTGAGTTEAFF
cdr3_nt: TGTGCCAGCTCACAAACAGGGGCAGGCACGACTGAAGCTTTCTTT

j_call: TRBJ2-5
clone_size: NA
v_call: TRBV23-1
d_call: NA
cdr3_aa: CASSQVCGAQYF
cdr3_nt: TGCGCCAGCAGTCAAGTCTGTGGAGCCCAGTACTTC

j_call: TRBJ2-2
clone_size: NA
v_call: TRBV30
d_call: NA
cdr3_aa: CAWSVLFRTGELFF
cdr3_nt: TGTGCCTGGAGTGTTTTATTTCGGACCGGGGAGCTGTTTTTT

j_call: TRBJ2-4
clone_size: NA
v_call: TRBV27
d_call: TRBD2
cdr3_aa: CASSPKAGTSGGPHKNIQYF
cdr3_nt: TGTGCCAGCAGTCCCAAAGCCGGGACTAGCGGGGGGCCGCACAAAAACATTCAGTACTTC

j_call: TRBJ2-7
clone_size: few
v_call: TRBV11-3
d_call: NA
cdr3_aa: CASSFTASYEQYF
cdr3_nt: TGTGCCAGCAGCTTTACAGCCTCCTACGAGCAGTACTTC

j_call: TRBJ2-1
clone_size: NA
v_call: TRBV7-8
d_call: TRBD2
cdr3_aa: CASSLRPGGIGEQFF
cdr3_nt: TGTGCCAGCAGCTTAAGACCGGGGGGGATTGGTGAGCAGTTCTTC

j_call: TRBJ1-4
clone_size: NA
v_call: TRBV6-1
d_call: TRBD1
cdr3_aa: CASSDLGQVNIQEKLFF
cdr3_nt: TGTGCCAGCAGTGATCTGGGACAGGTCAATATACAAGAAAAACTGTTTTTT

j_call: TRBJ1-4
clone_size: NA
v_call: TRBV27
d_call: TRBD1
cdr3_aa: CASSFAGQSNEKLFF
cdr3_nt: TGTGCCAGCAGTTTCGCGGGACAGTCAAATGAAAAACTGTTTTTT

j_call: TRBJ2-5
clone_size: NA
v_call: TRBV10-3
d_call: TRBD1
cdr3_aa: CAISEGQAAQYF
cdr3_nt: TGTGCCATCAGTGAGGGACAGGCGGCCCAGTACTTC